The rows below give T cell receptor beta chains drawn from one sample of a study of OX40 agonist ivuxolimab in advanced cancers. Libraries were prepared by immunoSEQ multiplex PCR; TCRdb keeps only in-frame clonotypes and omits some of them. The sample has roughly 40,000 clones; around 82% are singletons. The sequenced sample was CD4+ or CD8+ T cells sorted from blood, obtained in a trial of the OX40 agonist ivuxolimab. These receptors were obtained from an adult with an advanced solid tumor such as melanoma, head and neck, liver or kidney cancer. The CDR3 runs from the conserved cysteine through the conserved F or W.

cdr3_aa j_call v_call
CASRKGTGSDTEAFF TRBJ1-1 TRBV6-1
CASRRGQGRPDTQYF TRBJ2-3 TRBV2
CASKSTGPNSPLHF TRBJ1-6 TRBV2
CASKLLGAGNEQYF TRBJ2-7 TRBV19
CASSTVSRNTEAFF TRBJ1-1 TRBV18
CSVEEGTGGNTIYF TRBJ1-3 TRBV29-1
CASSFDRGGNQPQHF TRBJ1-5 TRBV7-2
CASAGGPESADTQYF TRBJ2-3 TRBV11-3
CASSPDRDYNYGYTF TRBJ1-2 TRBV4-3
CASSQLGVEETQYF TRBJ2-5 TRBV7-7
CASILGAPRAGYTQYF TRBJ2-3 TRBV6-6
CASSAPAGEQFF TRBJ2-1 TRBV7-9
CAWSGGAKTQYF TRBJ2-5 TRBV30
CASSLRGGVLYNEQFF TRBJ2-1 TRBV5-5
CASSERPRVTAGELFF TRBJ2-2 TRBV2
CASSTQGFTEAFF TRBJ1-1 TRBV19
CASRPSWGATNEKLFF TRBJ1-4 TRBV27
CASGLRQGNEKLFF TRBJ1-4 TRBV12-5
CASSLGASGGTTSYEQYF TRBJ2-7 TRBV5-4
CASSKDPGNEQFF TRBJ2-1 TRBV5-5
CASSLRGGPPSSGANVLTF TRBJ2-6 TRBV7-2
CASSESSHPRLTGELFF TRBJ2-2 TRBV10-1